This TCR beta chain emerged from a study of cytomegalovirus exposure and HLA in healthy donors. Study conclusions and caveats: The dataset shows that most TCR sequences were rare, while some public TCRs occurred in many donors. It was only CMV serostatus that was available as immune exposure information. Clonal expansion was found to be greater in HLA-associated TCR beta chains than in equally common others in a later analysis. A later analysis reportedly found that, within productive TCRs, an Asian-associated ancestry cluster had fewer N-insertions than the mean observed across the roughly 730 donors.

CDR1 and CDR2 from the germline V gene are MNHEY and SMNVEV (reference sequence). J gave up 4 bases and V 5 bases, and 4 bases lay outside the gene matches. CDR3 size: 14 residues. PCR primers comprised 60 Vbeta and 13 Jbeta primers. TCRdb's table, derived via immunoSEQ multiplex PCR, lists solely in-frame clones and lacks some. The table has about 170,000 clones, over 65% seen once. About this clone itself: The antigen is undetermined.

The sample was PBMCs. This TCR derives from a man between 35 and 55 years old in good health and CMV-seropositive. V is TRBV27 and J is TRBJ1-5, with 8 positions matching TRBD1. CDR3 protein: CASSRTGRNQPQHF. As DNA, the CDR3 is TGTGCCAGCAGTCGGACAGGGAGGAATCAGCCCCAGCATTTT.